This TCR beta chain was retrieved from a study of response to subunit inactivated influenza vaccine. General observations from the study: Authors suggested seasonal influenza vaccinations each recruit few new T cells.

Regarding this clonotype: What it binds is not known.

Trimming removed 0 bases at V and 1 base at J, with 13 bases between. Looked up from germline, CDR1 is SGDLS and CDR2 is YYNGEE. CDR3 length: 17 residues. TCRdb fed the RT-PCR reads into MiXCR, producing one record per CDR3 protein. The table has under 800,000 distinct CDR3 sequences, approximately 14% seen once. Sequencing was performed on PBMCs from blood, taken approximately 15 days before vaccination. The gene calls are TRBV9 and TRBJ2-2, with D perhaps being TRBD1 or TRBD2 (6 bases each). This clonotype was sampled from a man over 45 who received an inactivated influenza vaccine. The CDR3 protein is CASSVDPGALNTGELFF. For the CDR3, the DNA is TGTGCCAGCAGCGTAGATCCGGGGGCGCTGAACACCGGGGAGCTGTTTTTT.